These T cell receptor beta chains were read from a single sample in a study of blood T cells in healthy people across ages. TCRdb reprocessed the 5' RACE reads with MiXCR, giving one entry per CDR3 protein. The sample yields about 800,000 distinct CDR3 sequences, roughly 60% seen once. The sequencing sample was made of blood. All receptors come from a young man in good health. Each CDR3 is given with its conserved first and last residue. The order of the fields is CDR3 protein, CDR3 DNA, J gene, D gene, clone size, V gene. D genes are given only for firm matches. The size field is filled for only some rows; it gives once, few, many or a size class.

CDR3: CSVGPTGASGELFF
DNA: TGCAGCGTTGGGCCAACCGGGGCGTCCGGGGAGCTGTTTTTT
J: TRBJ2-2
D: NA
size: many
V: TRBV29-1

CDR3: CASGGTGPREQFF
DNA: TGTGCCAGCGGGGGGACTGGCCCCAGGGAGCAGTTCTTC
J: TRBJ2-1
D: NA
size: NA
V: TRBV2

CDR3: CAISGQPGTGAWTDTEAFF
DNA: TGTGCCATCAGTGGGCAACCCGGGACAGGGGCTTGGACGGACACTGAAGCTTTCTTT
J: TRBJ1-1
D: TRBD1
size: once
V: TRBV10-3

CDR3: CAIRGDREYEQYF
DNA: TGTGCCATCAGAGGAGACAGGGAGTACGAGCAGTACTTC
J: TRBJ2-7
D: TRBD1
size: NA
V: TRBV10-3

CDR3: CASSFRGIDNNEQFF
DNA: TGTGCCAGCAGCTTTCGGGGTATAGATAACAATGAGCAGTTCTTC
J: TRBJ2-1
D: NA
size: NA
V: TRBV6-5

CDR3: CASSYGGETYGYTF
DNA: TGTGCCAGCAGTTACGGGGGGGAGACCTATGGCTACACCTTC
J: TRBJ1-2
D: NA
size: NA
V: TRBV6-6

CDR3: CASSQDRLAFNEQYF
DNA: TGTGCCAGCAGCCAAGATAGGCTAGCCTTCAATGAGCAGTACTTC
J: TRBJ2-5
D: NA
size: NA
V: TRBV3-1

CDR3: CASSLGSESSTDTQYF
DNA: TGTGCTAGCAGCTTAGGCTCGGAGTCTAGCACAGATACGCAGTATTTT
J: TRBJ2-3
D: NA
size: NA
V: TRBV7-7

CDR3: CSVEPHKTGPPDTQYF
DNA: TGCAGCGTTGAACCCCACAAGACAGGGCCCCCAGATACGCAGTATTTT
J: TRBJ2-3
D: TRBD1
size: NA
V: TRBV29-1

CDR3: CASSPYRTSAEQFF
DNA: TGTGCCAGCAGCCCTTACAGGACTAGCGCTGAGCAGTTCTTC
J: TRBJ2-1
D: TRBD2
size: once
V: TRBV11-1

CDR3: CAARRELSSYNEQFF
DNA: TGTGCCGCCCGGCGGGAGCTGAGCTCCTACAATGAGCAGTTCTTC
J: TRBJ2-1
D: TRBD2
size: once
V: TRBV28

CDR3: CASSYRYLSSGSSYEQYF
DNA: TGTGCCAGCAGTTACCGTTATTTGTCTAGCGGGAGCTCCTACGAGCAGTACTTC
J: TRBJ2-7
D: TRBD2
size: NA
V: TRBV6-5

CDR3: CASSSRTSGRDEQFF
DNA: TGTGCCAGCAGCTCCCGGACTAGCGGGAGAGATGAGCAGTTCTTC
J: TRBJ2-1
D: TRBD2
size: few
V: TRBV7-2

CDR3: CSVSRGANEQYF
DNA: TGCAGTGTCAGCAGGGGGGCTAACGAGCAGTACTTC
J: TRBJ2-7
D: NA
size: NA
V: TRBV20-1

CDR3: CASSPTDDTQYF
DNA: TGTGCCAGCAGTCCGACCGATGATACGCAGTATTTT
J: TRBJ2-3
D: NA
size: NA
V: TRBV6-2/TRBV6-3

CDR3: CASSQDSVLQGRNTQYF
DNA: TGCGCCAGCAGCCAAGATTCGGTTTTACAGGGGAGGAATACGCAGTATTTT
J: TRBJ2-3
D: NA
size: NA
V: TRBV4-3

CDR3: CASSGGGDTQYF
DNA: TGTGCCAGCAGTGGAGGGGGAGATACGCAGTATTTT
J: TRBJ2-3
D: NA
size: NA
V: TRBV7-9

CDR3: CASSSEGEMIAEAFF
DNA: TGTGCCAGCAGTTCAGAAGGGGAAATGATCGCTGAAGCTTTCTTT
J: TRBJ1-1
D: NA
size: few
V: TRBV27

CDR3: CSAEVAGASYNEQFF
DNA: TGCAGTGCAGAAGTAGCGGGCGCATCCTACAATGAGCAGTTCTTC
J: TRBJ2-1
D: TRBD2
size: NA
V: TRBV20-1

CDR3: CASSSPAGRTDTQYF
DNA: TGTGCCAGCAGTTCCCCAGCGGGGCGCACAGATACGCAGTATTTT
J: TRBJ2-3
D: TRBD2
size: NA
V: TRBV6-5

CDR3: CASSEGALLGIYTF
DNA: TGTGCCAGCAGTGAAGGGGCGCTACTCGGAATCTACACCTTC
J: TRBJ1-2
D: NA
size: NA
V: TRBV6-1

CDR3: CASSLAGFKQGPGYNEQFF
DNA: TGTGCCAGCAGTCTGGCTGGATTTAAGCAAGGGCCGGGCTACAATGAGCAGTTCTTC
J: TRBJ2-1
D: NA
size: NA
V: TRBV28

CDR3: CASSFQLYSNQPQHF
DNA: TGTGCCAGCAGTTTCCAGCTATATAGCAATCAGCCCCAGCATTTT
J: TRBJ1-5
D: NA
size: NA
V: TRBV28

CDR3: CASSLAYIEAFF
DNA: TGTGCCAGCAGCTTGGCTTACATTGAAGCTTTCTTT
J: TRBJ1-1
D: NA
size: NA
V: TRBV5-6

CDR3: CSARVRDTYYEQYF
DNA: TGCAGTGCTAGAGTTCGGGACACATACTACGAGCAGTACTTC
J: TRBJ2-7
D: NA
size: NA
V: TRBV20-1

CDR3: CSVDKEGSPDEQYF
DNA: TGCAGCGTTGATAAGGAAGGGTCCCCTGACGAGCAGTACTTC
J: TRBJ2-7
D: NA
size: NA
V: TRBV29-1

CDR3: CSAQTGVTYEQYF
DNA: TGCAGTGCCCAAACCGGGGTAACCTACGAGCAGTACTTC
J: TRBJ2-7
D: NA
size: NA
V: TRBV20-1

CDR3: CASSAGGEKLFF
DNA: TGTGCCAGCAGCGCGGGGGGTGAAAAACTGTTTTTT
J: TRBJ1-4
D: NA
size: NA
V: TRBV9

CDR3: CASSLLRAPTPYF
DNA: TGTGCCAGCAGTTTACTTCGGGCACCGACCCCGTACTTC
J: TRBJ2-5
D: NA
size: NA
V: TRBV28

CDR3: CASSQSGEAFF
DNA: TGTGCCAGCAGCCAATCAGGGGAAGCTTTCTTT
J: TRBJ1-1
D: NA
size: NA
V: TRBV16

CDR3: CASSLAATGEQYF
DNA: TGTGCCAGCAGCTTGGCTGCGACGGGAGAGCAGTACTTC
J: TRBJ2-7
D: NA
size: NA
V: TRBV7-9

CDR3: CASRSVDTQYF
DNA: TGTGCCAGCAGGTCTGTAGATACGCAGTATTTT
J: TRBJ2-3
D: NA
size: NA
V: TRBV4-2

CDR3: CASSQPGLQETQYF
DNA: TGTGCCAGCAGCCAACCGGGACTACAAGAGACCCAGTACTTC
J: TRBJ2-5
D: TRBD2
size: NA
V: TRBV5-4

CDR3: CASSQETGSSYNEQFF
DNA: TGTGCCAGCAGCCAAGAAACAGGGAGTTCCTACAATGAGCAGTTCTTC
J: TRBJ2-1
D: NA
size: NA
V: TRBV4-2

CDR3: CATSRVLAGVDNEQFF
DNA: TGTGCCACCAGCAGAGTACTAGCGGGAGTAGATAATGAGCAGTTCTTC
J: TRBJ2-1
D: TRBD2
size: NA
V: TRBV15

CDR3: CASSGGNEAFF
DNA: TGTGCTAGCTCAGGGGGAAATGAAGCTTTCTTT
J: TRBJ1-1
D: TRBD1
size: NA
V: TRBV7-9

CDR3: CSASSPNNQPQHF
DNA: TGCAGTGCTAGCTCCCCCAACAATCAGCCCCAGCATTTT
J: TRBJ1-5
D: NA
size: NA
V: TRBV20-1

CDR3: CASSPSGNTQYF
DNA: TGCGCCAGCAGTCCGAGCGGGAATACCCAGTACTTC
J: TRBJ2-5
D: TRBD2
size: NA
V: TRBV10-2

CDR3: CASRQTGTVGTEAFF
DNA: TGTGCCAGCAGACAAACCGGGACGGTAGGAACTGAAGCTTTCTTT
J: TRBJ1-1
D: NA
size: NA
V: TRBV7-8

CDR3: CSVGGLAGAETQYF
DNA: TGCAGCGTGGGCGGACTAGCGGGAGCGGAGACCCAGTACTTC
J: TRBJ2-5
D: TRBD2
size: NA
V: TRBV29-1

CDR3: CASSRTSGYQETQYF
DNA: TGTGCCAGCAGCCGGACTAGCGGGTACCAAGAGACCCAGTACTTC
J: TRBJ2-5
D: TRBD2
size: few
V: TRBV7-2